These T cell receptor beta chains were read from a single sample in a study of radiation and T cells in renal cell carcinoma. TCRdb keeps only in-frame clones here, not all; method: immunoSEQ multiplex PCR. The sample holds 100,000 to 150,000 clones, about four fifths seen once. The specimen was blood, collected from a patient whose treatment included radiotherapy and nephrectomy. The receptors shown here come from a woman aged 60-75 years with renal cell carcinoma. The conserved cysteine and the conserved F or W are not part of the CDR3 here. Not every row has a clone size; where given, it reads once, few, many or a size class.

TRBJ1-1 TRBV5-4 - ASSLNSGRDTEAF
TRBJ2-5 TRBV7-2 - ASSLFGREETQY
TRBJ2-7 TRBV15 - ATSALRGPYEQY
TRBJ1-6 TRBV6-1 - ASGAGLGGNSPLH
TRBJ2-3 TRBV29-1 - SVEGAGGMLDTQY
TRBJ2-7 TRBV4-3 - ASSQVKDASYEQY
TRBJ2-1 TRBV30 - AWSDFNEQF
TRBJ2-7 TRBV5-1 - ASSLGTSGSGSSYEQY
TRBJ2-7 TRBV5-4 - ASSLEVEAAYEQY
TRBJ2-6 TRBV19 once ASRGRSSGANVLT
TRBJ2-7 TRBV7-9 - ASSSRDRNDEQY
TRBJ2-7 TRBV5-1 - ASSSRQGNDEQY
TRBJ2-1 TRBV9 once ASSRGYNEQF
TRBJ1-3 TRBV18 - ASSPTSSSGNTIY
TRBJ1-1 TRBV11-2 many ASSQSGLEAF
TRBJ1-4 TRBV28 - ASSLSFRLGQEEKLF
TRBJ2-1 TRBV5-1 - ASSGLAGSSYNEQF
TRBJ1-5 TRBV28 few ASTLRQHNQPQH
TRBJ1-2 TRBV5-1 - ASSLAGQALKGNGYT
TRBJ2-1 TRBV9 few ASSVDYNEQF
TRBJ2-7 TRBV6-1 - ASRLGAAGEQY
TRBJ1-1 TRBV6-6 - ASSATGVTEAF
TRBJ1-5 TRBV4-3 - ASSQDRSGQPQH